This T cell receptor (beta chain) was documented in a study of T cell responses to AZD1222 COVID-19 vaccine. Recipients boosted at about 4 weeks or about 12 weeks are pooled. General observations from the study: Spike-specific TCR breadth rose after two AZD1222 doses, and depth rose as well. Targeting of unmutated variant regions was reportedly seen in nearly half of spike-specific TCRs.

Here immunoSEQ multiplex PCR was the method, and the copy in TCRdb shows in-frame clones only, minus some. The sample lists roughly 150,000 clones; around 88% were seen once. Trimming took 7 bases from V and 4 from J, leaving 10 bases between them. The CDR3 sequence is 12 residues long. This clone appeared a few times. Its antigen is unknown. The sequences come from peripheral blood, collected 28 days after the second AZD1222 dose. This clonotype originated in an adult who received the AZD1222 COVID-19 vaccine. V gene TRBV12-3 or TRBV12-4 combines with J gene TRBJ2-5; no clear D. The CDR3 nucleotides are TGTGCCAGCACCGTAAACGTAGAGACCCAGTACTTC. Translation gives CASTVNVETQYF.